The 21 T cell receptor beta chains below were found in one sample sequenced in a study of OX40 agonist ivuxolimab in advanced cancers. Sequenced by immunoSEQ multiplex PCR; TCRdb stores in-frame clones only, minus some. The sample yields tens of thousands of clones, 80% to 90% seen once. The starting material was CD4+ or CD8+ T cells sorted from blood, obtained in a trial of the OX40 agonist ivuxolimab. The receptors here all came from an adult with an advanced solid tumor such as melanoma, head and neck, liver or kidney cancer.

This CDR3 is CASSTDRGSPLHF. The CDR3 DNA is TGTGCCAGTAGTACAGACAGGGGTTCACCCCTCCACTTT. V is TRBV19 and J is TRBJ1-6; 8 positions agree with TRBD1. The length of the CDR3 is 13 residues. Germline CDR1 reads LNHDA; CDR2 reads SQIVND (reference sequence). Trimming took 4 bases from V and 9 from J; bases not matched to a gene: 2.

CDR3 sequence reads: CATSRVKRVGNSPLHF. Here the CDR3 DNA reads TGTGCCACCAGCAGAGTGAAGCGAGTGGGGAATTCACCCCTCCACTTT. The gene calls are TRBV15 and TRBJ1-6; D is unresolved. Trimming cost V 1 base and J 7 bases, with 14 bases left between them. Germline lookup yields CDR1 LNHNV and CDR2 YYDKDF (reference sequence). CDR3 length equals 16 residues. Full variable domain (rest looked up from reference TRBV15 and TRBJ1-6): DAMVIQNPRYQVTQFGKPVTLSCSQTLNHNVMYWYQQKSSQAPKLLFHYYDKDFNNEADTPDNFQSRRPNTSFCFLDIRSPGLGDTAMYLCATSRVKRVGNSPLHFGNGTRLTVT.

The chain joins TRBV15 to TRBJ2-7; TRBD1 might be the D (6 bases). The germline V gene encodes CDR1 LNHNV and CDR2 YYDKDF (reference sequence). The CDR3 extends over 15 amino acids. V was shortened by 1 base and J by 1 base, with 11 bases between the two germline ends. As DNA, the CDR3 is TGTGCCACCAGCAGAGGTGGGACATCATCCTACGAGCAGTACTTC. This translates into CATSRGGTSSYEQYF.

The V call is TRBV6-6, the J call TRBJ1-3; D gene unclear. The CDR3 spans 14 residues. Trimming took off 7 bases at V and 0 bases at J, with 10 bases between the two ends. Germline CDR1 is MNHNY and CDR2 is SVGAGI (reference sequence). CDR3 loop: CASTRRDSGNTIYF. Here the CDR3 DNA reads TGTGCCAGCACTCGACGGGACTCTGGAAACACCATATATTTT.

The V gene is TRBV7-8, the J gene TRBJ1-2, with 8 bases identical to TRBD1. V shed 5 bases, J shed 3 bases, and the junction held 11 bases outside the gene matches. Germline lookup yields CDR1 SGHVS and CDR2 FQNEAQ. The CDR3 contains 16 residues. CDR3: CASSPTTGGVDYGYTF. The CDR3 nucleotides read TGTGCCAGCAGCCCCACCACAGGGGGTGTGGACTATGGCTACACCTTC.

The chain couples TRBV27 to TRBJ2-7; tentative D call: TRBD2 (5 bases). CDR1 and CDR2 from the germline V gene are MNHEY and SMNVEV (reference sequence). Trimming took 0 bases from V and 9 from J, leaving 12 bases between them. This CDR3 contains 13 residues. The CDR3 nucleotides are TGTGCCAGCAGTTTATCCAAGGGCGGAGGGCAGTACTTC. Amino acid sequence: CASSLSKGGGQYF.

The chain employs TRBV6-6 and TRBJ2-7; D is perhaps TRBD1 (5 bases). The CDR3 length is 14 residues. CDR1 and CDR2 from the germline V gene are MNHNY and SVGAGI (reference sequence). V was shortened by 6 bases and J by 2 bases, with 14 bases between the two germline ends. DNA for the CDR3: TGTGCCAGCAGCCGCGGACACACCGCCTACGAGCAGTACTTC. Translating gives CASSRGHTAYEQYF.

V gene TRBV7-2 combines with J gene TRBJ2-5; 11 bases line up with TRBD2. The CDR3 runs 15 residues. Germline values: CDR1 SGHTA, CDR2 FQGNSA. The trim removed 7 bases at V and 2 bases at J, leaving 6 bases unmatched. CDR3 bases: TGTGCCAGCACCTCTCCTAGCGGGGGGCAAGAGACCCAGTACTTC. The encoded protein is CASTSPSGGQETQYF.

The V and J genes are TRBV6-5 and TRBJ2-5, with 7 bases identical to TRBD1. The junction had 5 bases not matched to a gene; V was cut back by 9 bases and J by 1 base. This CDR3 region has 13 residues. Germline V gives CDR1 MNHEY, CDR2 SVGAGI. CDR3 residues: CASSTGRQETQYF. The DNA of the CDR3 is TGTGCCAGTTCGACAGGGCGCCAAGAGACCCAGTACTTC.

The genes are TRBV7-9 and TRBJ1-5; D is unclear. V was clipped by 1 base and J by 0 bases, with 13 bases between them. Germline CDR1 reads SEHNR; CDR2 reads FQNEAQ (reference sequence). This CDR3 spans 17 amino acids. As DNA, the CDR3 is TGTGCCAGCAGCTTAGGAATCGGTGCGGATAGCAATCAGCCCCAGCATTTT. This sequence encodes CASSLGIGADSNQPQHF.

The J gene is TRBJ2-2, the V gene TRBV19; 13 bases agree with TRBD2. The CDR3 totals 16 residues. J lost 5 bases, V lost 6 bases, and 6 bases had no gene match. Per germline, CDR1 LNHDA and CDR2 SQIVND (reference sequence). The CDR3 spells CASSRRTSGRTGELFF. Here the CDR3 DNA reads TGTGCCAGTAGCCGCCGGACTAGCGGGAGAACCGGGGAGCTGTTTTTT.

A single count supports this clone. V and J are TRBV12-5 and TRBJ1-2; no firm D call. Germline CDR1 LGHNT, CDR2 FRNRAP. Deletions cut 0 bases from V and 3 bases from J, with 8 bases between. This CDR3 contains 14 residues. The CDR3 coding sequence is TGTGCTAGTGGTTTGGTACCTGGGGACTATGGCTACACCTTC. The encoded protein is CASGLVPGDYGYTF.

This chain joins TRBV6-1 and TRBJ1-2, with D perhaps matching TRBD1 (5 bases). From germline, CDR1 is MNHNS and CDR2 SASEGT. CDR3 size: 12 residues. The V end lost 6 bases, the J end lost 12 bases, and 17 bases lay between the germline ends. This CDR3 is CASRPGWGRDTF. CDR3 nucleotide sequence: TGTGCCAGCAGACCCGGTTGGGGACGGGACACCTTC.

This chain joins TRBV6-5 and TRBJ1-4, with 7 nucleotides matching TRBD1. Germline CDR1 MNHEY, CDR2 SVGAGI. V shed 6 bases, J shed 2 bases, and the junction held 6 bases outside the gene matches. CDR3 length: 15 amino acids. The DNA of the CDR3 is TGTGCCAGCAGGCAACTGACAGGGACTAATGAAAAACTGTTTTTT. Translated, it gives CASRQLTGTNEKLFF.

This chain uses TRBV27 with TRBJ2-5, with 12 bases identical to TRBD2. The CDR3 has 15 residues. CDR1 and CDR2 (germline): MNHEY, SMNVEV (reference sequence). The junction had 6 bases not matched to a gene; V was cut back by 5 bases and J by 5 bases. The CDR3 here is CASSTSGGRRETQYF. Written as DNA, the CDR3 is TGTGCCAGCAGTACTAGCGGGGGGAGGCGGGAGACCCAGTACTTC.

The V gene is TRBV27, the J gene TRBJ2-7; the match to TRBD2 covers 9 bases. The V gene end was trimmed by 4 bases and the J gene end by 2 bases; junction bases not matched to a gene: 3. CDR3 length: 14 residues. Germline V CDR1 and CDR2: MNHEY, SMNVEV (reference sequence). The CDR3, as DNA: TGTGCCAGCAGTTCGGGCGGGAGGGCCTACGAGCAGTACTTC. It is translated as CASSSGGRAYEQYF.

The chain couples TRBV5-1 to TRBJ1-1; D not resolved. The V gene's germline CDR1 is SGHRS and CDR2 YFSETQ. This CDR3 has 14 amino acids. V was trimmed by 4 bases and J by 2 bases, leaving 12 bases between them. The CDR3 loop is CASSVSWGNTEAFF. In DNA form, the CDR3 reads TGCGCCAGCAGCGTGTCGTGGGGTAACACTGAAGCTTTCTTT.

The V and J genes are TRBV5-1 and TRBJ2-7; D is undetermined. Germline lookup yields CDR1 SGHRS and CDR2 YFSETQ. The ends were cut back, 0 bases at V and 2 bases at J, with 6 bases in the middle. The CDR3 runs to 13 residues. As DNA, the CDR3 is TGCGCCAGCAGCTTGGGATACACCTACGAGCAGTACTTC. Translation gives CASSLGYTYEQYF.

This sequence joins TRBV5-1 and TRBJ1-2; D is unclear. Germline V lookup: CDR1 SGHRS, CDR2 YFSETQ. CDR3 length: 13 amino acids. The germline V and J ends were trimmed by 2 bases and 8 bases, with 13 bases remaining between them. CDR3 region: CASSFDKGSGYTF. Here the CDR3 DNA reads TGCGCCAGCAGCTTCGATAAAGGGTCCGGCTACACCTTC.

The chain is built from TRBV6-5 and TRBJ1-1, with D possibly TRBD1 on 6 matching bases. Germline V lookup: CDR1 MNHEY, CDR2 SVGAGI. The V end lost 2 bases, the J end lost 7 bases, and 11 bases lay between the germline ends. The CDR3 has 13 amino acids. In DNA, the CDR3 is TGTGCCAGCAGTTACACCCCGGACAGTGAAGCTTTCTTT. Translated, it gives CASSYTPDSEAFF.

The J gene is TRBJ2-7, the V gene TRBV7-2; 8 bases match TRBD2. J gave up 3 bases and V 3 bases, and 4 bases lay outside the gene matches. The germline V gene encodes CDR1 SGHTA and CDR2 FQGNSA. This CDR3 has 14 residues. CDR3 bases: TGTGCCAGCAGCTTTCTAGCGGGCGGCTACGAGCAGTACTTC. Translation gives CASSFLAGGYEQYF.